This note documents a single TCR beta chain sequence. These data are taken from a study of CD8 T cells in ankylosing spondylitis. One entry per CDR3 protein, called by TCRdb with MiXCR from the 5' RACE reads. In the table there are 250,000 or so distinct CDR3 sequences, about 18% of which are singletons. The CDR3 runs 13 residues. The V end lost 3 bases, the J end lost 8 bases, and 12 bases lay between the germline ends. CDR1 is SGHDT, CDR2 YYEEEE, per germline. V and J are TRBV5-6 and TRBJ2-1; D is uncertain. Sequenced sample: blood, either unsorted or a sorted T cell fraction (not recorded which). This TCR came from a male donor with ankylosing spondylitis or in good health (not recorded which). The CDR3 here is CASSSGTNHEQFF. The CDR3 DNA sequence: TGTGCCAGCAGCTCGGGCACGAACCATGAGCAGTTCTTC.